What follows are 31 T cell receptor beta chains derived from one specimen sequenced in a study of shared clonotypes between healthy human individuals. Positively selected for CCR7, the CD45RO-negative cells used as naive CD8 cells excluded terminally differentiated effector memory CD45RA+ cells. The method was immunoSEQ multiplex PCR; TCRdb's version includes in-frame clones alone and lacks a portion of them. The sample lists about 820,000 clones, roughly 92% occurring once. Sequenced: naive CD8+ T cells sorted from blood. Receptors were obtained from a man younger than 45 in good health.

CDR3 sequence: CASSFRQGAAGELFF. The CDR3, as DNA: TGTGCCAGCAGCTTCCGCCAGGGGGCTGCCGGGGAGCTGTTTTTT. The chain couples TRBV7-9 to TRBJ2-2, with 8 bases that match TRBD1. Germline CDR1 and CDR2: SEHNR and FQNEAQ (reference sequence). V was pared by 3 bases and J by 6 bases, with 6 bases of the junction left unmatched. This CDR3 has 15 amino acids.

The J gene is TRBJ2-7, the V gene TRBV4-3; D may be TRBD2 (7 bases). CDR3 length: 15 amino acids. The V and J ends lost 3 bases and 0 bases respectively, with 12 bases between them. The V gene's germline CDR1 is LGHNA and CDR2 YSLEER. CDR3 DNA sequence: TGCGCCAGCAGCCAGGGGGGGACACTCTCCTACGAGCAGTACTTC. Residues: CASSQGGTLSYEQYF.

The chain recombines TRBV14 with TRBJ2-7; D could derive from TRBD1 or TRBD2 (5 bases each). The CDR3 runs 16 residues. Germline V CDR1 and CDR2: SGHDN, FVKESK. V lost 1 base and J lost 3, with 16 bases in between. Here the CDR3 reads CASSQVITGTLYEQYF. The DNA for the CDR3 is TGTGCCAGCAGCCAAGTTATAACCGGGACGCTCTACGAGCAGTACTTC.

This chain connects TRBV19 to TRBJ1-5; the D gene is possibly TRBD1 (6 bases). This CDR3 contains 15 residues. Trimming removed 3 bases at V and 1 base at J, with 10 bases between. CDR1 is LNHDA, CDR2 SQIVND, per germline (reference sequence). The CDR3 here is CASSIGGQSNQPQHF. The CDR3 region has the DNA TGTGCCAGTAGTATTGGGGGCCAGAGCAATCAGCCCCAGCATTTT.

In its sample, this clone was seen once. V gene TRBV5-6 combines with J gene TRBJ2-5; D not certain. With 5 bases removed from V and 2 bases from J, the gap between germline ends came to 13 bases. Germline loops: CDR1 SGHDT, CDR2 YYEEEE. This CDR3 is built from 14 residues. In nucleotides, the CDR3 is TGTGCCAGCAGGTTCGACGGAGCGCAAGAGACCCAGTACTTC. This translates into CASRFDGAQETQYF.

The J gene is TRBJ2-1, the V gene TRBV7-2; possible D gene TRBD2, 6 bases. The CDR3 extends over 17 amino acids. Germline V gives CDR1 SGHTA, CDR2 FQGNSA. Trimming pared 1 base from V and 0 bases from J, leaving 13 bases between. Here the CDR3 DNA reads TGTGCCAGCAGCTTAGACCGCGGGACTTTCTCCTACAATGAGCAGTTCTTC. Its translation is CASSLDRGTFSYNEQFF.

CDR3 amino acids: CASSEFSGTTVTGELFF. The CDR3 bases are TGTGCCAGCAGTGAATTCTCCGGGACAACCGTCACCGGGGAGCTGTTTTTT. The chain uses TRBV6-1 and TRBJ2-2; a weak D match, TRBD1 (6 bases). Trimming pared 2 bases from V and 4 bases from J, leaving 17 bases between. The CDR3 has 17 residues. CDR1 is MNHNS, CDR2 SASEGT, per germline.

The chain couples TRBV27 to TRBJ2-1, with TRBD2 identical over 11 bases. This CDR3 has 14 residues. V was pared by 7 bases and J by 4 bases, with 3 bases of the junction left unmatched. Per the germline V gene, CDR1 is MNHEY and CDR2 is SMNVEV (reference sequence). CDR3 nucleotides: TGTGCCAGCAAATGGACTAGCGGGTACAATGAGCAGTTCTTC. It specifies CASKWTSGYNEQFF.

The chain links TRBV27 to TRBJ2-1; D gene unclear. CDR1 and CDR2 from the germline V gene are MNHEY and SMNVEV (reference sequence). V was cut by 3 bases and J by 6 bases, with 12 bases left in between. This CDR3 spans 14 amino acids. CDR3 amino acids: CASSFFGPGNEQFF. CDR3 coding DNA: TGTGCCAGCAGTTTTTTCGGGCCTGGCAATGAGCAGTTCTTC.

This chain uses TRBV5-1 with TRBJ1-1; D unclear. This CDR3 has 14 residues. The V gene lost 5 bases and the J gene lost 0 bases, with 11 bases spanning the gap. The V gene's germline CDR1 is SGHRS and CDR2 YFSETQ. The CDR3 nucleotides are TGCGCCAGCAGGGTGGGGATCATGAACACTGAAGCTTTCTTT. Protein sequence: CASRVGIMNTEAFF.

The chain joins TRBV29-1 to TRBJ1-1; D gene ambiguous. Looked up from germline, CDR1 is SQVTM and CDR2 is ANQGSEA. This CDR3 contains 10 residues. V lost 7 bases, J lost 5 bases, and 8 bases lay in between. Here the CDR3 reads CSGWKTEAFF. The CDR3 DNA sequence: TGCAGCGGTTGGAAGACTGAAGCTTTCTTT.

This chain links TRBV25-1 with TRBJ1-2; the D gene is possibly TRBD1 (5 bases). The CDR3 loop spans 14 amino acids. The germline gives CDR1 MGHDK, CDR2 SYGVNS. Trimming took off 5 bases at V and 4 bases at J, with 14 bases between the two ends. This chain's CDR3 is CASSQTGTFYGYTF. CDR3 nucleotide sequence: TGTGCCAGCAGTCAAACAGGTACCTTCTATGGCTACACCTTC.

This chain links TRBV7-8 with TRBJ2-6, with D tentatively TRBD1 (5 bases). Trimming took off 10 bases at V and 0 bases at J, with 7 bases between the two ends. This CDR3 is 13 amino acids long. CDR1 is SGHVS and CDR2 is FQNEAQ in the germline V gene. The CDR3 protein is CANRPSGANVLTF. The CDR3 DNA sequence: TGTGCCAACAGGCCCTCTGGGGCCAACGTCCTGACTTTC.

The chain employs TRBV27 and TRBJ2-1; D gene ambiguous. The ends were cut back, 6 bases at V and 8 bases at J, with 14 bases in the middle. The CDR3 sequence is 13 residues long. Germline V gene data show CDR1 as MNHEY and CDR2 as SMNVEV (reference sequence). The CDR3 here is CASSPSVAYEQFF. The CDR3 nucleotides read TGTGCCAGCAGCCCGAGCGTGGCATATGAGCAGTTCTTC.

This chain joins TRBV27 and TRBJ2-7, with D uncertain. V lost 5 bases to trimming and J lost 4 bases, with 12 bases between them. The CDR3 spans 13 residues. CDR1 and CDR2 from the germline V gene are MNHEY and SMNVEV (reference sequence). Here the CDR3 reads CASSPVPRYEQYF. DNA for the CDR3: TGTGCCAGCAGTCCCGTTCCTCGATACGAGCAGTACTTC.

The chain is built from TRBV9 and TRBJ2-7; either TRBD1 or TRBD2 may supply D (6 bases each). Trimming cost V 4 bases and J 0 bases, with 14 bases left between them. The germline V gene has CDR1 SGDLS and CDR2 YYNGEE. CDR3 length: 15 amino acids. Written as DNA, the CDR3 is TGTGCCAGCAGCCTAGGGGGGACGGACTCCTACGAGCAGTACTTC. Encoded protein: CASSLGGTDSYEQYF.

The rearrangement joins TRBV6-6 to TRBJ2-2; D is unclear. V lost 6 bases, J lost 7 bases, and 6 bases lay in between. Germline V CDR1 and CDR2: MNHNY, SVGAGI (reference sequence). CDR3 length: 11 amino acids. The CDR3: CASRSGGELFF. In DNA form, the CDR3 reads TGTGCCAGCAGGTCGGGCGGGGAGCTGTTTTTT.

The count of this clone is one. The DNA for the CDR3 is TGCAGCGTTGAAAACCTAGCTAGCAATGAGCAGTTCTTC. Translating gives CSVENLASNEQFF. The chain links TRBV29-1 to TRBJ2-1; possible D gene TRBD2, 5 bases. Germline CDR1 and CDR2: SQVTM and ANQGSEA. V was shortened by 2 bases and J by 6 bases, with 11 bases between the two germline ends. The CDR3 loop spans 13 amino acids.

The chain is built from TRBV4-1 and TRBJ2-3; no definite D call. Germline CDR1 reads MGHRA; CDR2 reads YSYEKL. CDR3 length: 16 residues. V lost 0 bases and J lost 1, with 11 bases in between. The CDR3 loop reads CASSQDTGLGTDTQYF. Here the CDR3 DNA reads TGCGCCAGCAGCCAAGATACCGGATTAGGCACAGATACGCAGTATTTT.

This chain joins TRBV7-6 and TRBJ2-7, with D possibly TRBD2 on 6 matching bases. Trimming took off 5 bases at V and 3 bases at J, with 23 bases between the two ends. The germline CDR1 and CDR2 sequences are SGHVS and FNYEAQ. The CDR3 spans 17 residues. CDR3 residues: CASSPGEFSYDDYEQYF. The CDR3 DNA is TGTGCCAGCAGCCCGGGGGAGTTCAGTTACGACGACTACGAGCAGTACTTC.

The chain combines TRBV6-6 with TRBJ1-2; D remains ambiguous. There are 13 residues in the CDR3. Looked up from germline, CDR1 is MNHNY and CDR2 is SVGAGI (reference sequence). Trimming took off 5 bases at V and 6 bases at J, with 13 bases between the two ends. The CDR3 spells CASSLFQIDGYTF. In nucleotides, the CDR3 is TGTGCCAGCAGTCTCTTCCAAATTGATGGCTACACCTTC.

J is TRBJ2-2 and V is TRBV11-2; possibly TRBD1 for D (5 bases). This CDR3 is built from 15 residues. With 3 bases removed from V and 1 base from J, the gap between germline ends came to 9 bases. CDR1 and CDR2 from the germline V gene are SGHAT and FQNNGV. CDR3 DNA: TGTGCCAGCAGCTTCCAAGACAGGAACACCGGGGAGCTGTTTTTT. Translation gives CASSFQDRNTGELFF.

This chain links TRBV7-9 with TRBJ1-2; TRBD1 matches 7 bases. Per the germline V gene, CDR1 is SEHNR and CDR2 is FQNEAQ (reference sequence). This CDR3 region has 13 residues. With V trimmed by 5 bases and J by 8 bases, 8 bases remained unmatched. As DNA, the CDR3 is TGTGCCAGCAGCCGGGGTACAGGGGTCGGCTACACCTTC. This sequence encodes CASSRGTGVGYTF.

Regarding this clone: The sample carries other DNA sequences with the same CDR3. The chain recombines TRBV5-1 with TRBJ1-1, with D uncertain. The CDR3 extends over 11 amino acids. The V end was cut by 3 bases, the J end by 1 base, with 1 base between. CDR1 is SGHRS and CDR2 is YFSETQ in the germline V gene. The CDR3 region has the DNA TGCGCCAGCAGCTCGAACACTGAAGCTTTCTTT. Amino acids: CASSSNTEAFF. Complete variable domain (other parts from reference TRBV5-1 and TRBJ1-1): KAGVTQTPRYLIKTRGQQVTLSCSPISGHRSVSWYQQTPGQGLQFLFEYFSETQRNKGNFPGRFSGRQFSNSRSEMNVSTLELGDSALYLCASSSNTEAFFGQGTRLTVV.

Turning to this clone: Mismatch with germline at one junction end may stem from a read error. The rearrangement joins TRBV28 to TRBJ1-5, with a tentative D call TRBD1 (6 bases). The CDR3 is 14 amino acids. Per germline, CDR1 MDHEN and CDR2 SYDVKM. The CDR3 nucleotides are TGTGCCAGCGGACAGTACCATAGCAATCAGTCCCAGCATTTT. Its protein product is CASGQYHSNQSQHF. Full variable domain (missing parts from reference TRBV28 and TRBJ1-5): DVKVTQSSRYLVKRTGEKVFLECVQDMDHENMFWYRQDPGLGLRLIYFSYDVKMKEKGDIPEGYSVSREKKERFSLILESASTNQTSMYLCASGQYHSNQSQHFGDGTRLSIL.

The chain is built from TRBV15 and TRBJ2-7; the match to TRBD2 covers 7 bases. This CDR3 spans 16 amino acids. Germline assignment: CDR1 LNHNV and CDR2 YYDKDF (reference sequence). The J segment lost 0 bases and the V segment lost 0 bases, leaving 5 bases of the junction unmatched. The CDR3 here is CATSRDLSGGSYEQYF. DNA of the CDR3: TGTGCCACCAGCAGAGATTTGTCGGGAGGCTCCTACGAGCAGTACTTC.

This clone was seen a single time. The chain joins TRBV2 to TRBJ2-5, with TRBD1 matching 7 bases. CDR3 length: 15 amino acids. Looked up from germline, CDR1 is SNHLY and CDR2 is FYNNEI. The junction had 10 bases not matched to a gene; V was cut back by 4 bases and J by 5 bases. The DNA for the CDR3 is TGTGCCAGCAGTGGACAGGGTAAACTCGGGGAGACCCAGTACTTC. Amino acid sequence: CASSGQGKLGETQYF.

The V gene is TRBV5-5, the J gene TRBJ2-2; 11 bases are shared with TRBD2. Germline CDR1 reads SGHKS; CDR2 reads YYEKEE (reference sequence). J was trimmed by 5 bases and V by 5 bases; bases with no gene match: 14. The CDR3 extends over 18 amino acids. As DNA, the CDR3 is TGTGCCAGCAGACTACTAGCGGGAGCCCAAGGGGGGACCGGGGAGCTGTTTTTT. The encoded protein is CASRLLAGAQGGTGELFF.

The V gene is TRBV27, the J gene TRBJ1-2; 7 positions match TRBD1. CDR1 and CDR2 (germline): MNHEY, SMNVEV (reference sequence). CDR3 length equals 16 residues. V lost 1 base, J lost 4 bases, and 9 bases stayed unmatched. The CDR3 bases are TGTGCCAGCAGTTTATACCGCCCCAGGGGGGGCTATGGCTACACCTTC. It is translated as CASSLYRPRGGYGYTF.

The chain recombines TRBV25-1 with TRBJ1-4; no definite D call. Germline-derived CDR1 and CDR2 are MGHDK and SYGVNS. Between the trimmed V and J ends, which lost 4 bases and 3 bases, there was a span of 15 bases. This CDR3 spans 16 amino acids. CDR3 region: CASSGGQVKANEKLFF. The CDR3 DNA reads TGTGCCAGCAGTGGCGGGCAGGTGAAGGCTAATGAAAAACTGTTTTTT.

The CDR3 nucleotides read TGCGCCAGCAGCCCTTGGGGGGCGGGTGAGCAGTTCTTC. Residues: CASSPWGAGEQFF. J is TRBJ2-1 and V is TRBV5-1; D possibly matches TRBD1 or TRBD2 (6 bases each). The germline CDR1 and CDR2 sequences are SGHRS and YFSETQ. CDR3 length equals 13 residues. The ends were cut back, 4 bases at V and 9 bases at J, with 14 bases in the middle.